The clone carrying this T cell receptor beta chain occurred many times. The antigen is not known. V dropped 0 bases and J dropped 5; count of bases not matched to a gene: 5. The germline V gene has CDR1 SGDLS and CDR2 YYNGEE. This CDR3 region has 15 residues. Generation of TCR cDNA used 5'RACE template switching (which added a universal primer site and UMIs). TCRdb analysed the 5' RACE reads with MiXCR anew, one entry per CDR3 protein. The sample carries roughly 120,000 distinct CDR3 sequences, around 7.2% recorded once. This entry comes from a study of T cells after yellow fever vaccination. The study's findings and limits: Peaking faster, on day 5 versus 15, the secondary response was nonetheless weaker. Bulk-population clonotypes that are abundant could appear as contaminants in FACS-sorted repertoires. Shared CD4/CD8 clonotypes were a small share, likely from convergent recombination.

The material was CD4+ T cells sorted from PBMCs, obtained about 49 days after the first yellow fever vaccination. This clonotype was sampled from a man in his late teens or twenties who received the YFV17D yellow fever vaccine. The chain couples TRBV9 to TRBJ2-5, with 9 nucleotides matching TRBD2. The CDR3 bases are TGTGCCAGCAGCGTAGCGGCGGGGGGGTACGAGACCCAGTACTTC. This sequence encodes CASSVAAGGYETQYF.